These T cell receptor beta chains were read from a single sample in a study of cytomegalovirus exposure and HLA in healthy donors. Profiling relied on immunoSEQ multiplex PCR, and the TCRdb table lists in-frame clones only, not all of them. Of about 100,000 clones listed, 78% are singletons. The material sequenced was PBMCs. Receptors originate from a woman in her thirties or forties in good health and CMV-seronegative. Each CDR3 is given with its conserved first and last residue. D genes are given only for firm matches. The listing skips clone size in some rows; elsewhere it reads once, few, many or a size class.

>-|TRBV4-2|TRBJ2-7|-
CASSPTWTESSYEQYF
TGTGCCAGCAGCCCTACGTGGACAGAAAGCTCCTACGAGCAGTACTTC
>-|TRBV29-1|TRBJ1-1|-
CSVEVSMNTEAFF
TGCAGCGTTGAAGTTTCCATGAACACTGAAGCTTTCTTT
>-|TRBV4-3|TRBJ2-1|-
CASSQGSAELSYNEQFF
TGCGCCAGCAGCCAGGGGTCAGCGGAGCTCTCCTACAATGAGCAGTTCTTC
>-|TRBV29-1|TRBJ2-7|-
CSVQPGKGSYEQYF
TGCAGCGTTCAGCCAGGCAAAGGCTCCTACGAGCAGTACTTC
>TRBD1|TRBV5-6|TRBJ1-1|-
CASSRVTGAPEAFF
TGTGCCAGCAGCCGCGTTACAGGGGCCCCTGAAGCTTTCTTT
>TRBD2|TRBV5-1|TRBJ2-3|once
CASTLAATATQYF
TGCGCCAGCACCCTAGCGGCCACAGCTACGCAGTATTTT
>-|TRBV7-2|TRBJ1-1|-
CASSLVTDTEAFF
TGTGCCAGCAGCTTAGTAACGGACACTGAAGCTTTCTTT
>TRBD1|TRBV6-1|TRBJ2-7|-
CASSEGTGDFYEQYF
TGTGCCAGCAGTGAAGGGACAGGGGATTTCTACGAGCAGTACTTC
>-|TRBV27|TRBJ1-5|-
CASSLLGATRDQPQHF
TGTGCCAGCAGTTTACTGGGGGCTACAAGGGATCAGCCCCAGCATTTT
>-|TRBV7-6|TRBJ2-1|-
CASSLGLRIDDEQFF
TGTGCCAGCAGCTTAGGGCTGAGGATAGATGATGAGCAGTTCTTC
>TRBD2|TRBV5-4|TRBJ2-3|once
CASSSVAGGPKDTQYF
TGTGCCAGCAGCTCAGTAGCGGGAGGGCCAAAAGATACGCAGTATTTT
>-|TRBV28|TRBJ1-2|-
CASSFSQTSKFYGYTF
TGTGCCAGCAGTTTCTCCCAAACTTCGAAGTTCTATGGCTACACCTTC
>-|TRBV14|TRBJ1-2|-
CASSPTVLQDNYGYTF
TGTGCCAGCAGCCCGACCGTTCTACAGGATAACTATGGCTACACCTTC
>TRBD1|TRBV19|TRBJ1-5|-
CASSLRRQGLVRSNQPQHF
TGTGCCAGTAGTCTCCGGAGACAGGGATTAGTAAGGAGCAATCAGCCCCAGCATTTT
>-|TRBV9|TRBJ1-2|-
CASSVLPRDYGYTF
TGTGCCAGCAGCGTCTTACCGAGGGACTATGGCTACACCTTC
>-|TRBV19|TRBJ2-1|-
CASSTDGFNEQFF
TGTGCCAGTAGTACAGACGGGTTCAATGAGCAGTTCTTC
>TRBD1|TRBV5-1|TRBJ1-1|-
CASLKGAGTEAFF
TGCGCCAGCTTAAAGGGGGCCGGAACGGAAGCTTTCTTT
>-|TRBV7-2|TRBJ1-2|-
CASSAGRTGVKSYTF
TGTGCCAGCAGCGCAGGACGGACGGGAGTAAAGAGCTACACCTTC
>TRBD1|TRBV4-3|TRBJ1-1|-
CASSQDPGQGRTEAFF
TGCGCCAGCAGCCAAGACCCGGGACAGGGAAGGACTGAAGCTTTCTTT
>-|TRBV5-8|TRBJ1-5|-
CASSPWRFSNQPQHF
TGTGCCAGCAGCCCGTGGAGATTTAGCAATCAGCCCCAGCATTTT
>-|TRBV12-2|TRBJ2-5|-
CASRTAGGQETQYF
TGTGCAAGTCGGACCGCAGGAGGCCAAGAGACCCAGTACTTC
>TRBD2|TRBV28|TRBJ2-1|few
CASSRLLAESYNEQFF
TGTGCCAGCAGCCGCCTACTAGCGGAATCCTACAATGAGCAGTTCTTC
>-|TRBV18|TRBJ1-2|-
CASSPAGIVILDGYTF
TGTGCCAGCTCACCAGCGGGGATTGTCATTCTAGATGGCTACACCTTC
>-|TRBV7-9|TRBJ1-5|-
CASSLSDTSNQPQHF
TGTGCCAGCAGCTTAAGTGACACCAGCAATCAGCCCCAGCATTTT
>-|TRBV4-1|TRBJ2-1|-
CASSQEVGGGRINEQFF
TGCGCCAGCAGCCAAGAAGTAGGGGGGGGACGAATCAATGAGCAGTTCTTC
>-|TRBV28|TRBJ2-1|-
CASIRRSAEPYNEQFF
TGTGCCAGCATCAGGAGGTCGGCAGAACCCTACAATGAGCAGTTCTTC
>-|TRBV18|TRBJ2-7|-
CASSNDFPTYEQYF
TGTGCCAGCTCAAATGACTTCCCAACCTACGAGCAGTACTTC
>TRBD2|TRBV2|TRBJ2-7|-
CASTPGEGIYEQYF
TGTGCCAGCACTCCTGGGGAGGGCATCTACGAGCAGTACTTC
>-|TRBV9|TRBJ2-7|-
CASSAEQYF
TGTGCCAGCAGCGCTGAGCAGTACTTC
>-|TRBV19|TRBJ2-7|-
CASKGLQYEQYF
TGTGCCAGTAAGGGACTCCAATACGAGCAGTACTTC
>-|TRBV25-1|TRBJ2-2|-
CASSVLSGSGGELFF
TGTGCCAGCAGTGTACTCTCCGGGAGCGGCGGGGAGCTGTTTTTT
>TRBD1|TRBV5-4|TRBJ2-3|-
CASSLYRGRTDTQYF
TGTGCCAGCAGCTTGTACAGGGGGCGCACAGATACGCAGTATTTT